What follows are 29 T cell receptor beta chains derived from one specimen sequenced in a study of blood T cell repertoires in COVID-19. The data were produced by immunoSEQ multiplex PCR, yet TCRdb's version contains in-frame clones alone and is incomplete. This sample yields just over 150,000 clones, of which 80% to 95% are seen a single time; roughly 5% belongs to the top ten. Input material: peripheral blood. Receptor source: a man aged 25-40 years with COVID-19, enrolled during active disease.

This chain uses TRBV28 with TRBJ1-2; TRBD1 is a possible D gene (6 bases). The CDR3 sequence is 12 residues long. The V gene's germline CDR1 is MDHEN and CDR2 SYDVKM. V lost 7 bases and J 8 bases, leaving 14 bases between the germline ends. Written as DNA, the CDR3 is TGTGCCAGCAACAACAGGGTGGAGGGCTACACCTTC. Translated: CASNNRVEGYTF.

This clone was detected only once. The V gene is TRBV11-3, the J gene TRBJ2-5, with a tentative D call TRBD1 (6 bases). Trimming stripped 5 bases from V and 2 bases from J, with 12 bases between. The CDR3 covers 14 residues. Germline V lookup: CDR1 SGHNT, CDR2 YENEEA. CDR3 nucleotide sequence: TGTGCCAGCAGCCGAGGGGGACAACAAGAGACCCAGTACTTC. It codes for CASSRGGQQETQYF.

Here the CDR3 reads CASTRAGVNNEQFF. The CDR3 coding sequence is TGTGCCAGCACTAGAGCGGGAGTAAACAATGAGCAGTTCTTC. The rearrangement uses TRBV27 and TRBJ2-1; 8 bases fit TRBD2. The CDR3 extends over 14 amino acids. From germline, CDR1 is MNHEY and CDR2 SMNVEV (reference sequence). V trimming: 7 bases; J trimming: 5 bases; junction bases outside the gene matches: 7.

The chain is built from TRBV30 and TRBJ1-2; a possible D gene is TRBD1 (6 bases). Looked up from germline, CDR1 is GTSNPN and CDR2 is SVGIG (reference sequence). V was pared by 3 bases and J by 3 bases, with 11 bases between. This CDR3 comprises 13 residues. DNA of the CDR3: TGTGCCTGGAGGGGGGCGTGGGACTATGGCTACACCTTC. It codes for CAWRGAWDYGYTF.

The V gene is TRBV19, the J gene TRBJ1-6; 7 bases agree with TRBD1. The ends lost 4 bases at V and 11 bases at J; junction bases unmatched: 11. Looked up from germline, CDR1 is LNHDA and CDR2 is SQIVND (reference sequence). CDR3 length: 15 residues. CDR3 region: CASSTEGQTRAPLHF. Written as DNA, the CDR3 is TGTGCCAGTAGTACCGAGGGACAGACCAGAGCACCCCTCCACTTT.

In the case of this clone: At the DNA level, this CDR3 is encoded by other sequences in the same sample as well. This rearrangement joins TRBV7-2 to TRBJ2-3; a possible D gene is TRBD2 (5 bases). Germline CDR1 reads SGHTA; CDR2 reads FQGNSA. The CDR3 consists of 14 residues. V lost 4 bases to trimming and J lost 0 bases, with 8 bases between them. In DNA form, the CDR3 reads TGTGCCAGCAGCTCTCGGGGTAGCACAGATACGCAGTATTTT. Translated, it gives CASSSRGSTDTQYF.

The chain joins TRBV5-1 to TRBJ1-1; no clear D. V lost 4 bases and J lost 3, with 13 bases in between. Germline-derived CDR1 and CDR2 are SGHRS and YFSETQ. This CDR3 has 14 residues. The CDR3 region is CASSPRTVDTEAFF. The DNA of the CDR3 is TGCGCCAGCAGCCCCCGAACAGTCGACACTGAAGCTTTCTTT.

CDR3 sequence reads: CASSIDSVQPGGYGYTF. CDR3 nucleotides: TGTGCCAGTAGTATAGATTCGGTCCAGCCCGGGGGCTATGGCTACACCTTC. The rearrangement joins TRBV19 to TRBJ1-2; D may be TRBD1 (5 bases). Germline CDR1 LNHDA, CDR2 SQIVND (reference sequence). CDR3 length: 17 residues. Trimming cost V 0 bases and J 4 bases, with 18 bases left between them.

V gene TRBV7-2 combines with J gene TRBJ2-2; 8 positions match TRBD1. The CDR3 has 13 residues. CDR1 and CDR2 from the germline V gene are SGHTA and FQGNSA. With V trimmed by 5 bases and J by 6 bases, 2 bases remained unmatched. CDR3 in DNA: TGTGCCAGCAGCGCAGGGGGCCCCGGGGAGCTGTTTTTT. Translated: CASSAGGPGELFF. The full variable domain, with the rest looked up from reference TRBV7-2 and TRBJ2-2, is GAGVSQSPSNKVTEKGKDVELRCDPISGHTALYWYRQSLGQGLEFLIYFQGNSAPDKSGLPSDRFSAERTGGSVSTLTIQRTQQEDSAVYLCASSAGGPGELFFGEGSRLTVL.

This chain joins TRBV27 and TRBJ2-1; D is unresolved. This CDR3 has 15 residues. V was clipped by 7 bases and J by 0 bases, with 13 bases between them. CDR1 MNHEY and CDR2 SMNVEV come from the germline V gene (reference sequence). The CDR3 coding sequence is TGTGCCAGCACCCGACTCCTTGGCTCCTACAATGAGCAGTTCTTC. Protein sequence: CASTRLLGSYNEQFF.

CDR3 nucleotides: TGTGCCAGTAGTATTTCACGGCGGAGAGCCTCGAGGGAGCTGTTTTTT. Translating gives CASSISRRRASRELFF. The chain has TRBV19 and TRBJ2-2; D not certain. Trimming removed 3 bases from V and 9 bases from J, with 20 bases in between. The CDR3 is made up of 16 amino acids. Germline assignment: CDR1 LNHDA and CDR2 SQIVND (reference sequence).

The chain carries TRBV7-9 and TRBJ1-5, with D possibly being TRBD1 (5 bases). V lost 5 bases, J lost 13 bases, and 18 bases lay in between. CDR3 length: 13 residues. Germline CDR1 and CDR2: SEHNR and FQNEAQ (reference sequence). DNA of the CDR3: TGTGCCAGCAGCACTCAAAACAGTGGACAACAGCATTTT. Its protein product is CASSTQNSGQQHF.

The chain employs TRBV9 and TRBJ1-6, with 7 bases matching TRBD1. Germline CDR1 SGDLS, CDR2 YYNGEE. With 3 bases clipped from V and 0 bases from J, the junction kept 18 bases outside the gene matches. There are 21 residues in the CDR3. CDR3: CASSAPPGGPTHGSYNSPLHF. The CDR3 DNA reads TGTGCCAGCAGCGCCCCCCCAGGGGGGCCCACCCACGGCTCCTATAATTCACCCCTCCACTTT. The full variable domain, completed using reference TRBV9 and TRBJ1-6, is DSGVTQTPKHLITATGQRVTLRCSPRSGDLSVYWYQQSLDQGLQFLIQYYNGEERAKGNILERFSAQQFPDLHSELNLSSLELGDSALYFCASSAPPGGPTHGSYNSPLHFGNGTRLTVT.

Remarks on this clone: The junction does not match germline at one end; this may be a read error. This chain links TRBV7-2 with TRBJ1-5; D is unclear. The CDR3 length is 13 residues. Per the germline V gene, CDR1 is SGHTA and CDR2 is FQGNSA. The CDR3 nucleotides are TGTGCCAGCAGCTTAAGTAGCCATCAGCCCCAGCATTTT. Amino acids: CASSLSSHQPQHF. Complete variable domain (other parts from reference TRBV7-2 and TRBJ1-5): GAGVSQSPSNKVTEKGKDVELRCDPISGHTALYWYRQSLGQGLEFLIYFQGNSAPDKSGLPSDRFSAERTGGSVSTLTIQRTQQEDSAVYLCASSLSSHQPQHFGDGTRLSIL.

The chain joins TRBV16 to TRBJ1-1; perhaps TRBD1 as D (5 bases). The V end was cut by 0 bases, the J end by 3 bases, with 14 bases between. CDR1 is KGHSY and CDR2 is FQNENV in the germline V gene. CDR3 length: 16 amino acids. For the CDR3, the DNA is TGTGCCAGCAGCCAATCTGAAGGCAGGGTCTACACTGAAGCTTTCTTT. This codes for CASSQSEGRVYTEAFF. The full variable domain, completed using reference TRBV16 and TRBJ1-1, is GEEVAQTPKHLVRGEGQKAKLYCAPIKGHSYVFWYQQVLKNEFKFLISFQNENVFDETGMPKERFSAKCLPNSPCSLEIQATKLEDSAVYFCASSQSEGRVYTEAFFGQGTRLTVV.

The CDR3 here is CASSESLAGNEQFF. The CDR3 coding sequence is TGTGCCAGCAGTGAATCTCTAGCGGGAAATGAGCAGTTCTTC. The rearrangement uses TRBV2 and TRBJ2-1; 9 nucleotides match TRBD2. Germline V gene lookup returns CDR1 SNHLY and CDR2 FYNNEI. The length of the CDR3 is 14 residues. Trimming removed 2 bases from V and 7 bases from J; junction bases left unmatched: 3.

V and J are TRBV7-9 and TRBJ2-5; 15 bases agree with TRBD2. V trimming: 5 bases; J trimming: 5 bases; junction bases outside the gene matches: 9. The CDR3 has 17 amino acids. Germline-derived CDR1 and CDR2 are SEHNR and FQNEAQ (reference sequence). This CDR3 reads CASSPMGLAGGRETQYF. CDR3 DNA: TGTGCCAGCAGCCCTATGGGACTAGCGGGAGGTCGGGAGACCCAGTACTTC.

This clone was counted once. V is TRBV5-5 and J is TRBJ2-5; D unclear. Trimming cost V 2 bases and J 5 bases, with 19 bases left between them. The CDR3 has 16 residues. CDR1 SGHKS and CDR2 YYEKEE come from the germline V gene (reference sequence). The CDR3 is CASSLTLAAKTETQYF. DNA of the CDR3: TGTGCCAGCAGCTTAACGCTGGCGGCCAAAACCGAGACCCAGTACTTC.

The chain combines TRBV21-1 with TRBJ2-5; the DNA was not compared with TRBD1, the D call given in the table. TRBV21-1 is assigned pseudogene status. The CDR3 runs 14 residues. Here the CDR3 reads CASSKEEGGETQYF. The DNA of the CDR3 is TGTGCCAGCAGCAAAGAGGAAGGGGGAGAGACCCAGTACTTC.

The DNA of the CDR3 is TGTGCCAGCAGTTTACTAGCTGTAGACGAGCAGTACTTC. As protein: CASSLLAVDEQYF. This rearrangement joins TRBV6-6 to TRBJ2-7; D perhaps matches TRBD2 (6 bases). The CDR3 runs 13 residues. Germline V lookup: CDR1 MNHNY, CDR2 SVGAGI (reference sequence). V lost 4 bases, J lost 5 bases, and 12 bases lay in between.

This rearrangement joins TRBV5-1 to TRBJ1-1; TRBD1 matches 7 bases. The CDR3 spans 15 residues. V was pared by 0 bases and J by 1 base, with 3 bases of the junction left unmatched. Germline V gene sequence: CDR1 SGHRS, CDR2 YFSETQ. The CDR3 protein is CASSLGRQGNTEAFF. The DNA for the CDR3 is TGCGCCAGCAGCTTGGGCAGACAGGGGAACACTGAAGCTTTCTTT.

This clone was observed a few times. The chain uses TRBV6-5 and TRBJ2-7; D unclear. V lost 5 bases, J lost 5 bases, and 7 bases lay in between. The CDR3 runs 11 residues. The germline V gene has CDR1 MNHEY and CDR2 SVGAGI. The CDR3 protein is CASSHINEQYF. DNA for the CDR3: TGTGCCAGCAGTCACATCAACGAGCAGTACTTC.

As DNA, the CDR3 is TGTGCCAGCAGCGCGACTAGCGGGAGGCAGGTCAATGAGCAGTTCTTC. This gives the protein CASSATSGRQVNEQFF. The chain links TRBV9 to TRBJ2-1; TRBD2 matches at 13 bases. With 3 bases clipped from V and 6 bases from J, the junction kept 6 bases outside the gene matches. The germline V gene encodes CDR1 SGDLS and CDR2 YYNGEE. The CDR3 runs to 16 residues.

The chain is built from TRBV19 and TRBJ2-1; the match to TRBD2 covers 13 bases. This CDR3 is built from 13 residues. V trimming: 8 bases; J trimming: 9 bases; junction bases outside the gene matches: 4. CDR1 LNHDA and CDR2 SQIVND come from the germline V gene (reference sequence). The CDR3 nucleotides read TGTGCCAGTGGGACTAGCGGGACGGGTGAGCAGTTCTTC. This codes for CASGTSGTGEQFF.

The chain joins TRBV29-1 to TRBJ1-1; 8 bases line up with TRBD1. CDR3 size: 13 residues. Germline V gene lookup returns CDR1 SQVTM and CDR2 ANQGSEA. The J segment lost 10 bases and the V segment lost 7 bases, leaving 14 bases of the junction unmatched. The CDR3 protein is CSAGVGQGWVAFF. CDR3 nucleotide sequence: TGCAGCGCTGGAGTAGGACAGGGTTGGGTAGCTTTCTTT.

This chain uses TRBV6-2 or TRBV6-3 with TRBJ2-1, with TRBD2 matching 8 bases. Trimming took 2 bases from V and 10 from J; bases not matched to a gene: 13. Germline-derived CDR1 and CDR2 are MNHEY and SVGEGT. This CDR3 contains 16 residues. The CDR3 DNA reads TGTGCCAGCAGTTACGAGATCGGGGGGGGACAATCCGAGCAGTTCTTC. Its protein product is CASSYEIGGGQSEQFF.

The rearrangement links TRBV10-1 to TRBJ1-2, with D unclear. V was pared by 6 bases and J by 3 bases, with 8 bases between. The CDR3 runs to 12 residues. Germline V gene data show CDR1 as WNHNN and CDR2 as SYGVQD (reference sequence). Here the CDR3 reads CASRPRDYGYTF. In nucleotides, the CDR3 is TGCGCCAGCAGACCGAGGGACTATGGCTACACCTTC.

The DNA for the CDR3 is TGTGCCTGGAGTGAGCCGAACACTGAAGCTTTCTTT. It translates to CAWSEPNTEAFF. The rearrangement joins TRBV30 to TRBJ1-1; D not certain. V was clipped by 1 base and J by 1 base, with 4 bases between them. The CDR3 has 12 amino acids. Per the germline V gene, CDR1 is GTSNPN and CDR2 is SVGIG (reference sequence).

The chain couples TRBV3-1 (or the pseudogene TRBV3-2) to TRBJ2-3; 14 positions match TRBD2. The CDR3 covers 16 residues. J gave up 11 bases and V 4 bases, and 11 bases lay outside the gene matches. Germline-derived CDR1 and CDR2 are LGHDT and YNNKEL (reference sequence). The CDR3 bases are TGTGCCAGCAGCCGAACGACTAGCGGGAGGGCCGAGAAGCAGTATTTT. This sequence encodes CASSRTTSGRAEKQYF.